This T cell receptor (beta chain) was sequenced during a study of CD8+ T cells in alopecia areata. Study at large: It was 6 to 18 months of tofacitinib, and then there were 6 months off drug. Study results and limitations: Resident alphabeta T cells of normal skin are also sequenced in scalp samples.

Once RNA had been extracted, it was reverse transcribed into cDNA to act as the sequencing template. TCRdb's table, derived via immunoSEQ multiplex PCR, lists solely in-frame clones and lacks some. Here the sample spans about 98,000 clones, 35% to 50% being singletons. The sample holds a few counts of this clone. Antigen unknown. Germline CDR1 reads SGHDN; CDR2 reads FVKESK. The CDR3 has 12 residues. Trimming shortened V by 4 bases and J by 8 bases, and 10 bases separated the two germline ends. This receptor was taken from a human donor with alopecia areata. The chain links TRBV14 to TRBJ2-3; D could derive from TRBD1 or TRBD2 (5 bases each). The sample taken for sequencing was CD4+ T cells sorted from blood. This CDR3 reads CASSRDRLTQYF. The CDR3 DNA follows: TGTGCCAGCAGCCGGGACCGGCTTACGCAGTATTTT.